Here is one TCR beta chain with its context. What this receptor recognizes is not known. One base away there is no much larger clone; base qualities are not given. These data belong to a study of blood T cell repertoires in COVID-19 (dated by TCRdb to the early 2020s). General notes on the study: Collaborator samples came from the United States, Italy and Spain and covered acute and convalescent phases of COVID-19. The material from the prospective study consisted of cDNA or gDNA derived from T cells, B-cell-depleted T cells, or PBMCs. Deeply sampled blood TCRbeta repertoires from subjects exposed to, actively infected with, or recovered from COVID-19 were included in the dataset. The repertoires were released in a freely available public database intended as a resource for research on the immune response to SARS-CoV-2. The samples were drawn from two sources: the first 160 participants of the ongoing ImmuneRACE study, and 1,200 or so subjects contributed by 6 global collaborators. Sample metadata almost always included a de-identified subject ID, COVID-19 status, age in years and sex. Where available, HLA class I and class II types were obtained from metadata supplied by the sample provider rather than from assay-based typing. General study outcomes and caveats: How much clinical and demographic metadata was included differed by source and by participant, and the metadata was provided uncurated.

Whole blood was collected in K2EDTA tubes by collaborating institutions according to the institutions' own protocols. For TCRbeta analysis, collaborator samples were shipped as frozen whole blood, as isolated PBMCs, or as DNA extracted from either sample type. The immunoSEQ Assay, a bias-controlled multiplex PCR, was used to amplify TCRbeta CDR3 regions from genomic DNA. Regarding the original processing steps: Within the assay, amplification of reference gene primers was used to estimate how many nucleated cells each sample contained. Sequence reads were collapsed and filtered to measure the absolute abundance of every unique TCRbeta CDR3 rearrangement. Productive Simpson clonality was computed per sample as the square root of Simpson's diversity index over productive rearrangements. As stored in TCRdb, this immuneACCESS dataset retains in-frame rearrangements with V and J assigned. A fraction of the clones does not appear; measured against another copy, unresolved V genes explain less than half of the discrepancy, and the remainder lacks a known reason. D and trimming were read from the DNA, whereas the V and J calls and clone size are those reported in that table. The sample data list 100,000 to 150,000 clones, and 70% to 90% of these were observed just once. Of the sample, more than 0.9% falls within the top ten clones.

The germline V gene sets CDR1 to KGHDR and CDR2 to SFDVKD. The junction shows trimming of 10 bases on V and 2 bases on J, and the gene matches do not reach 11 bases of it. Measured from the cysteine to the phenylalanine, the CDR3 is 15 residues long. Just CDR3 DNA is preserved here, 45 bases in frame from base 1. The source of this sequence is an elderly woman with acute or convalescent COVID-19. Sequenced material: peripheral blood. The chain couples TRBV24-1 to TRBJ2-5, with 8 middle bases fitting TRBD1. Read as DNA, the sequence is TGTGCCACGGGAGACAGGGGCGTGGGACAAGAGACCCAGTACTTC. Translated, it gives CATGDRGVGQETQYF.